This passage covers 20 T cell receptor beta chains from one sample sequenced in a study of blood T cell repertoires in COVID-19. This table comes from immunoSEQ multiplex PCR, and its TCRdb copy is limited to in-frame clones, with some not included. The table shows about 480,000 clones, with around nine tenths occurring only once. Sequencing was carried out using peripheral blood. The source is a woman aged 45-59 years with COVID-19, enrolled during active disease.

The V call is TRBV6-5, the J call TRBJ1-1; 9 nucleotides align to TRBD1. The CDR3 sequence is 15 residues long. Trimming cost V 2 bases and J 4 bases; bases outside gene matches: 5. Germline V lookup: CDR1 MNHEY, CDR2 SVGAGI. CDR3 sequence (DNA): TGTGCCAGCAGTTACGGGACAGGGACGGGCACTGAAGCTTTCTTT. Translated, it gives CASSYGTGTGTEAFF.

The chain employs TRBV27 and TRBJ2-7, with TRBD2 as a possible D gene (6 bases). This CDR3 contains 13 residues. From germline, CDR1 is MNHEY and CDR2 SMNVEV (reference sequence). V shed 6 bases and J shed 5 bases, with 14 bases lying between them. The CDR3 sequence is CASRTRARNEQYF. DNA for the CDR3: TGTGCCAGCAGGACTAGGGCACGCAACGAGCAGTACTTC.

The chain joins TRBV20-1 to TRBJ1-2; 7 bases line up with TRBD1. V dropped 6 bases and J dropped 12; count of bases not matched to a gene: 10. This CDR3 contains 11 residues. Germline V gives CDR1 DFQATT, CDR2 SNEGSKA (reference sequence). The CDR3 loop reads CSATPGQLNTF. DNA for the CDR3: TGCAGTGCGACTCCGGGACAGCTTAACACCTTC.

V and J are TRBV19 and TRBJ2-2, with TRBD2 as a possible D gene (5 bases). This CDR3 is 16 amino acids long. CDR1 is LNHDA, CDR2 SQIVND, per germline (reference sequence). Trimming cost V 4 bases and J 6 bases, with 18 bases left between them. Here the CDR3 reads CASSTLPAGGPGELFF. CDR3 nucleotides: TGTGCCAGTAGTACGCTCCCGGCCGGAGGCCCCGGGGAGCTGTTTTTT.

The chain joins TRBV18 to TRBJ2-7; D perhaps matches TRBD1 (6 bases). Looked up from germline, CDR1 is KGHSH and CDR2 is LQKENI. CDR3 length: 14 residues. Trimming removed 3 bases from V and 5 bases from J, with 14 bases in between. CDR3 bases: TGTGCCAGCTCACCGGGACATACAATCCACGAGCAGTACTTC. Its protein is CASSPGHTIHEQYF.

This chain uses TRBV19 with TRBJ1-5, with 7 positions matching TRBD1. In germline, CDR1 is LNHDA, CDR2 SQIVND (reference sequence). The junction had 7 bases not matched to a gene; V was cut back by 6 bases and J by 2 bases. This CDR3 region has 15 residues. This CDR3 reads CASSRDRAGNQPQHF. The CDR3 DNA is TGTGCCAGTAGCCGAGACAGGGCGGGCAATCAGCCCCAGCATTTT.

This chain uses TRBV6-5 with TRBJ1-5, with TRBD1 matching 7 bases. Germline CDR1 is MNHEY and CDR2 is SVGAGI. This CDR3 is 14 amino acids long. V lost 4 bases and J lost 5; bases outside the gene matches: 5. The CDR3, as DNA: TGTGCCAGCAGTTCCTCCAGGGGGGATCAGCCCCAGCATTTT. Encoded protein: CASSSSRGDQPQHF.

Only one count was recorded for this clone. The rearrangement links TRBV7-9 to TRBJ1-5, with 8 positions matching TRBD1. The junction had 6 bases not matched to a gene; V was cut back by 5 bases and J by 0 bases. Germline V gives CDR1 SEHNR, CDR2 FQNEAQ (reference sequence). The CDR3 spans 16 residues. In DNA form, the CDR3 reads TGTGCCAGCAGCCTGTGGACAGGGAGTAGCAATCAGCCCCAGCATTTT. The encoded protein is CASSLWTGSSNQPQHF.

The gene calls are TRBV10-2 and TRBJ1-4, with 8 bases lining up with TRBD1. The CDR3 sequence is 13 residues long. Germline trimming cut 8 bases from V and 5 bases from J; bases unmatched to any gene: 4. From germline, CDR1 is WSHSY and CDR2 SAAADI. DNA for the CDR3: TGCGCCAGCGGCCGACAGGGGAATGAAAAACTGTTTTTT. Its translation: CASGRQGNEKLFF.

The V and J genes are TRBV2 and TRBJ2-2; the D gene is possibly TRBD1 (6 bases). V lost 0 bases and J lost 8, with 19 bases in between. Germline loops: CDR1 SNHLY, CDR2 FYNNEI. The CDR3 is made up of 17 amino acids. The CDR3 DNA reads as TGTGCCAGCAGTGAAGCGCTTCTTGGGATGGGGGCTGGGGAGCTGTTTTTT. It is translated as CASSEALLGMGAGELFF.

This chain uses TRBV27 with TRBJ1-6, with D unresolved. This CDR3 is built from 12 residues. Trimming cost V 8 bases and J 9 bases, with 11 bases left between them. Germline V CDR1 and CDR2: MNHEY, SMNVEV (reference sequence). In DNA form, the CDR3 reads TGTGCCAGCTCTTTTAGCGGTTCACCCCTCCACTTT. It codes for CASSFSGSPLHF.

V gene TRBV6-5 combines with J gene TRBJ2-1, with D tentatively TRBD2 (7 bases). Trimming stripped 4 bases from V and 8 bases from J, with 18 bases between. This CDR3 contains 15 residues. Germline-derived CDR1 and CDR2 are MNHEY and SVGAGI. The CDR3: CASSSRDKGLHEQFF. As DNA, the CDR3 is TGTGCCAGCAGTTCCCGGGACAAGGGACTACATGAGCAGTTCTTC.

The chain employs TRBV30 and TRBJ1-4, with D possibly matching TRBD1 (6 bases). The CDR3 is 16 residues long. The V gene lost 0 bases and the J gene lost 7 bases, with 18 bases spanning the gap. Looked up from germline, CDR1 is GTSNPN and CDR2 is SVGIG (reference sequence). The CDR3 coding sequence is TGTGCCTGGAGTGTACGATGGGGGCAGGGGAGTGAAAAACTGTTTTTT. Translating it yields CAWSVRWGQGSEKLFF. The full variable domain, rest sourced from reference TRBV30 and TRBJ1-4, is SQTIHQWPATLVQPVGSPLSLECTVEGTSNPNLYWYRQAAGRGLQLLFYSVGIGQISSEVPQNLSASRPQDRQFILSSKKLLLSDSGFYLCAWSVRWGQGSEKLFFGSGTQLSVL.

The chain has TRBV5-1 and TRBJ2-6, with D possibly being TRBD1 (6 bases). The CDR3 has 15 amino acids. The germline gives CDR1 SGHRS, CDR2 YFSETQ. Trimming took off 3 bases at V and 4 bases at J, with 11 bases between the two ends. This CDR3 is CASSSHGQGANVLTF. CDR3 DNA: TGCGCCAGCAGCTCACACGGACAGGGGGCCAACGTCCTGACTTTC.

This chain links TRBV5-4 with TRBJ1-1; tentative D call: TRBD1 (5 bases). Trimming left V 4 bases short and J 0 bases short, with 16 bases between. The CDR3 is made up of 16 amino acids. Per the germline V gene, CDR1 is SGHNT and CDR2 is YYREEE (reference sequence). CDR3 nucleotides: TGTGCCAGCAGCCCATGGGGGGTGATCCTGAACACTGAAGCTTTCTTT. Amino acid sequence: CASSPWGVILNTEAFF.

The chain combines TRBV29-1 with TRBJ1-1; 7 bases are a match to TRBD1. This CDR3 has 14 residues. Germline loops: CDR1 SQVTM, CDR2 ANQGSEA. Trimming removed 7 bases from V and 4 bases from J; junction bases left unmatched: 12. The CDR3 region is CSGAQGGAVTEAFF. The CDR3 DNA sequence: TGCAGCGGTGCCCAGGGGGGCGCGGTCACTGAAGCTTTCTTT.

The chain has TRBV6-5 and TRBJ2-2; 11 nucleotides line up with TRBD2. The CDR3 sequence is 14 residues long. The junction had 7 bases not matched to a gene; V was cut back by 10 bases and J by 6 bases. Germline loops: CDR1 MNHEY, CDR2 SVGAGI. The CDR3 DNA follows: TGTGCCACCCAATGGACTAGCGGGCCCGGGGAGCTGTTTTTT. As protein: CATQWTSGPGELFF.

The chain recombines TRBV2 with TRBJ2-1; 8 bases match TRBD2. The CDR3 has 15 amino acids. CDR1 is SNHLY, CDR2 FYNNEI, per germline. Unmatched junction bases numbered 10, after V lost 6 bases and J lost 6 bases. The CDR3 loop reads CASRVGRGALNEQFF. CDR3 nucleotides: TGTGCCAGCAGGGTGGGGCGGGGGGCCCTCAATGAGCAGTTCTTC.

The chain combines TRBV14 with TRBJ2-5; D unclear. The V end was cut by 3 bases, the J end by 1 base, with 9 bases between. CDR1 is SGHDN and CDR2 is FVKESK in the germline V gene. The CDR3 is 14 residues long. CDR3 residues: CASSHTELQETQYF. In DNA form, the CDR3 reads TGTGCCAGCAGCCATACAGAGCTCCAAGAGACCCAGTACTTC.

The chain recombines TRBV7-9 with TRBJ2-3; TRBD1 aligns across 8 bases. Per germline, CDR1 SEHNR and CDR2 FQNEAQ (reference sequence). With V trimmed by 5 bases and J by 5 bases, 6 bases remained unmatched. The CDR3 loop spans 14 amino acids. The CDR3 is CASSLDREGDTQYF. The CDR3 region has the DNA TGTGCCAGCAGCCTGGACAGGGAAGGAGATACGCAGTATTTT.